These 10 T cell receptor beta chains share one sample of origin, sequenced in a study of CD8 T cells in Susac syndrome. Random hexamers were used to reverse transcribe an amount of roughly 0.5 to 1 ug RNA. TCRdb recomputed calls from the immunoSEQ multiplex PCR reads with MiXCR, one row per CDR3 protein. The data contain approximately 140,000 distinct CDR3 sequences, roughly 95% of them singletons. The specimen was CD4+ T cells from PBMCs. The source is a human donor with multiple sclerosis.

The chain employs TRBV20-1 and TRBJ1-4; D may be TRBD1 (5 bases). The CDR3 spans 16 residues. Germline V lookup: CDR1 DFQATT, CDR2 SNEGSKA (reference sequence). V lost 7 bases, J lost 6 bases, and 24 bases lay in between. In nucleotides, the CDR3 is TGCAGTGTAGCCGACGGTCAGAGGGGTTATGATGAAAAACTGTTTTTT. It yields the protein CSVADGQRGYDEKLFF.

The genes are TRBV9 and TRBJ1-1; 7 nucleotides line up with TRBD1. Trimming cost V 4 bases and J 0 bases; bases outside gene matches: 9. The CDR3 has 16 residues. Per the germline V gene, CDR1 is SGDLS and CDR2 is YYNGEE. For the CDR3, the DNA is TGTGCCAGCAGCCCGAGGGGCAGGGGGATGAACACTGAAGCTTTCTTT. It is translated as CASSPRGRGMNTEAFF.

The V gene is TRBV7-9, the J gene TRBJ1-2, with D unresolved. The CDR3 has 12 amino acids. CDR1 is SEHNR and CDR2 is FQNEAQ in the germline V gene (reference sequence). Trimming took off 2 bases at V and 3 bases at J, with 4 bases between the two ends. For the CDR3, the DNA is TGTGCCAGCAGCTTACAGTACTATGGCTACACCTTC. It yields the protein CASSLQYYGYTF.

The CDR3 DNA is TGTGCCAGCAGCCAAGAGCTTGGTTCCGAGCAGTACTTC. Residues: CASSQELGSEQYF. This chain joins TRBV14 and TRBJ2-7; D gene ambiguous. In germline, CDR1 is SGHDN, CDR2 FVKESK. V shed 0 bases and J shed 6 bases, with 9 bases lying between them. The CDR3 contains 13 residues.

This rearrangement joins TRBV12-3 or TRBV12-4 to TRBJ1-1; D remains unclear. This CDR3 is built from 13 residues. The V gene lost 9 bases and the J gene lost 4 bases, with 15 bases spanning the gap. The chain's CDR3 is CASQRRVSTEAFF. In DNA, the CDR3 is TGTGCCAGTCAAAGGAGGGTTAGCACTGAAGCTTTCTTT.

The V and J genes are TRBV27 and TRBJ1-5; weak D call: TRBD1 (5 bases). The CDR3 runs to 15 residues. CDR1 MNHEY and CDR2 SMNVEV come from the germline V gene (reference sequence). V gave up 0 bases and J gave up 7 bases, with 13 bases separating them. The CDR3 loop reads CASSLSTGGRQPQHF. Written as DNA, the CDR3 is TGTGCCAGCAGTTTATCGACGGGGGGAAGGCAGCCCCAGCATTTT.

Comment on this clonotype: The junction departs from germline at one end; a sequencing error may be responsible. This chain connects TRBV9 to TRBJ2-3; 8 positions match TRBD1. This CDR3 has 14 residues. The germline V gene encodes CDR1 SGDLS and CDR2 YYNGEE. CDR3 sequence reads: CASSSGTGTHTQYF. The CDR3 DNA reads TGTGCCAGCAGCAGTGGGACAGGCACACATACGCAGTATTTT. Drawing the rest from reference TRBV9 and TRBJ2-3, the complete variable domain is DSGVTQTPKHLITATGQRVTLRCSPRSGDLSVYWYQQSLDQGLQFLIQYYNGEERAKGNILERFSAQQFPDLHSELNLSSLELGDSALYFCASSSGTGTHTQYFGPGTRLTVL.

The genes are TRBV24-1 and TRBJ1-5, with D tentatively TRBD1 (6 bases). Trimming took off 4 bases at V and 3 bases at J, with 12 bases between the two ends. Germline V gene lookup returns CDR1 KGHDR and CDR2 SFDVKD. This CDR3 spans 15 amino acids. The CDR3 sequence is CATSDHTGSNQPQHF. The CDR3 nucleotides read TGTGCCACCAGTGACCATACAGGGTCCAATCAGCCCCAGCATTTT.

The CDR3 region has the DNA TGCAGCGTGAAGCGGAGTCCTAACTATGGCTACACCTTC. It encodes CSVKRSPNYGYTF. The chain employs TRBV29-1 and TRBJ1-2; D is unclear. Germline V gene sequence: CDR1 SQVTM, CDR2 ANQGSEA. This CDR3 spans 13 amino acids. Trimming took off 6 bases at V and 0 bases at J, with 11 bases between the two ends.

The V call is TRBV7-3, the J call TRBJ2-7; weak D call: TRBD2 (5 bases). V lost 1 base, J lost 7 bases, and 11 bases lay in between. This CDR3 contains 13 residues. In germline, CDR1 is SGHTA, CDR2 FQGTGA. The CDR3 sequence is CASSLSRWEEQYF. CDR3 bases: TGTGCCAGCAGCTTAAGCCGGTGGGAGGAGCAGTACTTC.